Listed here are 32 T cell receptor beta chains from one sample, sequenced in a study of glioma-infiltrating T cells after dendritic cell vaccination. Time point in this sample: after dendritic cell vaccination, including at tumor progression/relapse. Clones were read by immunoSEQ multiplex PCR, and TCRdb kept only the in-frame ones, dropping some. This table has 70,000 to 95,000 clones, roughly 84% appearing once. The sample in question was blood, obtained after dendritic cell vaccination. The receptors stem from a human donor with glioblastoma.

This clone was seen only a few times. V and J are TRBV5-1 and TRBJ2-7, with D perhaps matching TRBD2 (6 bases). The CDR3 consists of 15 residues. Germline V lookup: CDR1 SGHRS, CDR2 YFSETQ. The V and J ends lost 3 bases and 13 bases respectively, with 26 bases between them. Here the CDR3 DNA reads TGCGCCAGCAGCTCTCCATCGGACACACCGGGACTCTTCTACTTC. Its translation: CASSSPSDTPGLFYF.

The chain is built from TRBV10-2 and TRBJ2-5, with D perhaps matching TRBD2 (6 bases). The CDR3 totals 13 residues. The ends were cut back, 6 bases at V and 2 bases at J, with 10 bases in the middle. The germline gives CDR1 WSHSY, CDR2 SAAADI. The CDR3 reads CASRESGQETQYF. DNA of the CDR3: TGCGCCAGCAGAGAGAGCGGGCAAGAGACCCAGTACTTC.

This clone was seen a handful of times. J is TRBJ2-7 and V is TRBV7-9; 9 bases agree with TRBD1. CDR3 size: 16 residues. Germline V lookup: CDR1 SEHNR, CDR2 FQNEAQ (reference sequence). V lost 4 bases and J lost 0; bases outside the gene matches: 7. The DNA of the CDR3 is TGTGCCAGCAGCTCCCAAGGACAGGGGAGCTCCTACGAGCAGTACTTC. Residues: CASSSQGQGSSYEQYF.

The CDR3 is CASIGDRVYGYTF. CDR3 DNA: TGTGCCAGTATCGGAGACAGGGTCTATGGCTACACCTTC. The V call is TRBV19, the J call TRBJ1-2, with TRBD1 matching over 7 bases. CDR3 length: 13 amino acids. Trimming at V came to 7 bases and at J to 4 bases, leaving 6 bases not matched to a gene. Germline V CDR1 and CDR2: LNHDA, SQIVND (reference sequence).

CDR3 sequence (DNA): TGTGCCAGCAGTGTGGGACTAGCGGGCTCCTACAATGAGCAGTTCTTC. This translates into CASSVGLAGSYNEQFF. The V call is TRBV2, the J call TRBJ2-1, with TRBD2 matching 12 bases. This CDR3 is built from 16 residues. Germline CDR1 and CDR2: SNHLY and FYNNEI. J was trimmed by 0 bases and V by 4 bases; bases with no gene match: 1.

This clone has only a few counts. The CDR3 is CATSPLEGRDLNYGYTF. The DNA for the CDR3 is TGTGCCACCAGCCCCCTTGAGGGCAGAGACCTTAACTATGGCTACACCTTC. The chain recombines TRBV15 with TRBJ1-2; no firm D call. CDR3 length: 17 amino acids. Trimming took 5 bases from V and 1 from J, leaving 20 bases between them. Germline assignment: CDR1 LNHNV and CDR2 YYDKDF (reference sequence).

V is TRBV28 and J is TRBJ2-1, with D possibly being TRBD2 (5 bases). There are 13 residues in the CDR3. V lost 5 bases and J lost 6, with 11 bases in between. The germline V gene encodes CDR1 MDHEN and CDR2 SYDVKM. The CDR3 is CASSPSEGNEQFF. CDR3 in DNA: TGTGCCAGCAGTCCAAGCGAGGGCAATGAGCAGTTCTTC. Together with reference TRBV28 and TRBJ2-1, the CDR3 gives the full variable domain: DVKVTQSSRYLVKRTGEKVFLECVQDMDHENMFWYRQDPGLGLRLIYFSYDVKMKEKGDIPEGYSVSREKKERFSLILESASTNQTSMYLCASSPSEGNEQFFGPGTRLTVL.

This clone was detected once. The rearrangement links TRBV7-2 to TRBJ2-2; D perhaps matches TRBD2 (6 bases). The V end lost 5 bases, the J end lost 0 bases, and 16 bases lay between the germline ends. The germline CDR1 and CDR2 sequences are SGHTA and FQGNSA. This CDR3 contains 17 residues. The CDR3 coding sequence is TGTGCCAGCAGCGTCAGATCTAGCGCCGCGAACACCGGGGAGCTGTTTTTT. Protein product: CASSVRSSAANTGELFF. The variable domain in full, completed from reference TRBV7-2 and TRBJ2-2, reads GAGVSQSPSNKVTEKGKDVELRCDPISGHTALYWYRQSLGQGLEFLIYFQGNSAPDKSGLPSDRFSAERTGGSVSTLTIQRTQQEDSAVYLCASSVRSSAANTGELFFGEGSRLTVL.

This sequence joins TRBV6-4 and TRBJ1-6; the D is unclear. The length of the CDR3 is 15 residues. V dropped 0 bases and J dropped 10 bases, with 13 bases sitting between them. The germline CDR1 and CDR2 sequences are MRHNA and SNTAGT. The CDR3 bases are TGTGCCAGCAGTGACTCAGGAGAGGGAACGTCACCCCTCCACTTT. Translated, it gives CASSDSGEGTSPLHF.

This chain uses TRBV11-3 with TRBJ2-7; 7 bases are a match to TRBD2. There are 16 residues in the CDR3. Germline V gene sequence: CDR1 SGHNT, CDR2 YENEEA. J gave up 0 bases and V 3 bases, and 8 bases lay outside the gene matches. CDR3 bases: TGTGCCAGCAGCTTGAGGGGCGGGAGCCACTCCTACGAGCAGTACTTC. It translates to CASSLRGGSHSYEQYF. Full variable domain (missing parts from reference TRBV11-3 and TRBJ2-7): EAGVVQSPRYKIIEKKQPVAFWCNPISGHNTLYWYLQNLGQGPELLIRYENEEAVDDSQLPKDRFSAERLKGVDSTLKIQPAELGDSAVYLCASSLRGGSHSYEQYFGPGTRLTVT.

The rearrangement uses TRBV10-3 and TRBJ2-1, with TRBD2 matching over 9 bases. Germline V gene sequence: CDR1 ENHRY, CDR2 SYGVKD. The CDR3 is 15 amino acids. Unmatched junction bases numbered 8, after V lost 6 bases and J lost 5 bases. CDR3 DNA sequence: TGTGCCATCAGCTATAGCGGGAGTTCCAACAATGAGCAGTTCTTC. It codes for CAISYSGSSNNEQFF.

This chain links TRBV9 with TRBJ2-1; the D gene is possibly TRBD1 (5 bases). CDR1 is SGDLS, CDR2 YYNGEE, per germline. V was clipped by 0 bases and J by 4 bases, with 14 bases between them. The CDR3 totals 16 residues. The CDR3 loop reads CASSVEGRVLYNEQFF. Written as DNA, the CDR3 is TGTGCCAGCAGCGTAGAAGGCAGGGTCCTATACAATGAGCAGTTCTTC.

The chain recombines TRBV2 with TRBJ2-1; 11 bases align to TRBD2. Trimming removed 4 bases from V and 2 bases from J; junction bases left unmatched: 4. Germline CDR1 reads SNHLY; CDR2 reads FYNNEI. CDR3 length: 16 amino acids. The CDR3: CASSVPGLAAYNEQFF. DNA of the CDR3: TGTGCCAGCAGTGTACCGGGACTAGCGGCCTACAATGAGCAGTTCTTC.

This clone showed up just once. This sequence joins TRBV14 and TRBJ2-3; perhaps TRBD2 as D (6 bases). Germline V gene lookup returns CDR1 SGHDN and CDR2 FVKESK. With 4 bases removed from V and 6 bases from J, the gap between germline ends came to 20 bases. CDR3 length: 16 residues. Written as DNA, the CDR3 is TGTGCCAGCAGCCCACTACAGGCGGGGACCTGGGATACGCAGTATTTT. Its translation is CASSPLQAGTWDTQYF.

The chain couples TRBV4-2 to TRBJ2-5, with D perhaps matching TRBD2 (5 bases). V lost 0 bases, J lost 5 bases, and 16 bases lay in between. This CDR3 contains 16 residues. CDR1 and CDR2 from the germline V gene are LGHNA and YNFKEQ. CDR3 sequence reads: CASSQERVSSLETQYF. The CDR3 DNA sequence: TGTGCCAGCAGCCAAGAGAGGGTTAGTAGTTTGGAGACCCAGTACTTC.

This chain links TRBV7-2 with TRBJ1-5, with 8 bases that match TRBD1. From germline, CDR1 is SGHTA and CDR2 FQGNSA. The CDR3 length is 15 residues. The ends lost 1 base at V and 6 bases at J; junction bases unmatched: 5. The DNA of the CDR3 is TGTGCCAGCAGCTTAGATGCAGGGGGCAGTCAGCCCCAGCATTTT. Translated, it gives CASSLDAGGSQPQHF.

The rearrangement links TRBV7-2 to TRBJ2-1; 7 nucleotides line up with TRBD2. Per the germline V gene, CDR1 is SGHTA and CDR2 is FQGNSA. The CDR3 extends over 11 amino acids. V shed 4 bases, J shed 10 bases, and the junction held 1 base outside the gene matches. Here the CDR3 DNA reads TGTGCCAGCAGCTCCGGGGGGGAGCAGTTCTTC. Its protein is CASSSGGEQFF. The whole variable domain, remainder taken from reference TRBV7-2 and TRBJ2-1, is GAGVSQSPSNKVTEKGKDVELRCDPISGHTALYWYRQSLGQGLEFLIYFQGNSAPDKSGLPSDRFSAERTGGSVSTLTIQRTQQEDSAVYLCASSSGGEQFFGPGTRLTVL.

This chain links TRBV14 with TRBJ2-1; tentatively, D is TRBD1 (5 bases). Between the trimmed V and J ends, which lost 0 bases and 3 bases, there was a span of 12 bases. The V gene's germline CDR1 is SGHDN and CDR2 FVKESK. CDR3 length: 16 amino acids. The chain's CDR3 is CASSQDPTGFYNEQFF. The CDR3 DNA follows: TGTGCCAGCAGCCAAGATCCCACAGGTTTCTACAATGAGCAGTTCTTC.

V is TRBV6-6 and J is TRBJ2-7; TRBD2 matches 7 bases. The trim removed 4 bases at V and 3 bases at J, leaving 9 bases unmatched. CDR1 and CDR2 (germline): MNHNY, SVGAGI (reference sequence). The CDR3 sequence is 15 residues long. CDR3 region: CASSSRLARRYEQYF. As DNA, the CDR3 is TGTGCCAGCAGTTCCCGACTAGCCAGACGCTACGAGCAGTACTTC.

As DNA, the CDR3 is TGTGCCAGCAGCTTGCTCGGCGGGTACAGCTACAATGAGCAGTTCTTC. The encoded protein is CASSLLGGYSYNEQFF. This rearrangement joins TRBV11-2 to TRBJ2-1; D possibly corresponds to TRBD2 (5 bases). Trimming pared 3 bases from V and 3 bases from J, leaving 15 bases between. The germline V gene has CDR1 SGHAT and CDR2 FQNNGV. The CDR3 covers 16 residues.

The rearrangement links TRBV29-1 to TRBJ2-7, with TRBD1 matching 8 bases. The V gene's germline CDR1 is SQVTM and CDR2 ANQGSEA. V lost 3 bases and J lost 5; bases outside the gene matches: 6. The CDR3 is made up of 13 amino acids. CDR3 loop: CSVDNSGGNEQYF. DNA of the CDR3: TGCAGCGTTGATAATTCAGGGGGCAACGAGCAGTACTTC.

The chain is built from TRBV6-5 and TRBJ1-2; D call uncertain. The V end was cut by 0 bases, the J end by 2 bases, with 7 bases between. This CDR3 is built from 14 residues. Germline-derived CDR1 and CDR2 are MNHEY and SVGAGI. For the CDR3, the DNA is TGTGCCAGCAGTTACTCGGGCAAGAACTATGGCTACACCTTC. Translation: CASSYSGKNYGYTF.

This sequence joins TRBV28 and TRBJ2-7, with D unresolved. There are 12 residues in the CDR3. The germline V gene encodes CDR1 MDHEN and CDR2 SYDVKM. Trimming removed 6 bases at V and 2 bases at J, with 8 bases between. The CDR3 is CASRNRPYEQYF. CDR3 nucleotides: TGTGCCAGCAGGAACAGACCCTACGAGCAGTACTTC. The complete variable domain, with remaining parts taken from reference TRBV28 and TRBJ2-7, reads DVKVTQSSRYLVKRTGEKVFLECVQDMDHENMFWYRQDPGLGLRLIYFSYDVKMKEKGDIPEGYSVSREKKERFSLILESASTNQTSMYLCASRNRPYEQYFGPGTRLTVT.

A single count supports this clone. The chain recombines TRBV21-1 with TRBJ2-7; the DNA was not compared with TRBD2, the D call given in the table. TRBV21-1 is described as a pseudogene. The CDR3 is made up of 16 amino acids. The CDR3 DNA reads TGTGCCAGCAGCATCCTGCTGGGAGGGGGGGTCACCGAGCAGTACTTC. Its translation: CASSILLGGGVTEQYF.

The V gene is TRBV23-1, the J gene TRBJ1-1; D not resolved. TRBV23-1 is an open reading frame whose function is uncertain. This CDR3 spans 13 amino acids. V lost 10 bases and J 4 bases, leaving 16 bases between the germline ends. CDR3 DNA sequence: TGCGCCATCGGTCGGGGAAGGAGCACTGAAGCTTTCTTT. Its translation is CAIGRGRSTEAFF.

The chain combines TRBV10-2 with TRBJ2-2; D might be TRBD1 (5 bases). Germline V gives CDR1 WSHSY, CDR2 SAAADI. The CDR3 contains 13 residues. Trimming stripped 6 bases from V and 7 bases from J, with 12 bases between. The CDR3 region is CASSLQGIGELFF. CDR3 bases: TGCGCCAGCAGCCTGCAGGGAATCGGGGAGCTGTTTTTT.

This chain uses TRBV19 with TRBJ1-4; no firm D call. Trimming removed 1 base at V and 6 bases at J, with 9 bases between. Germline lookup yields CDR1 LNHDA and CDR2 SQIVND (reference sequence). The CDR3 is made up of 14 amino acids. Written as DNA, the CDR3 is TGTGCCAGTAGTATAGGTGCGATGGATGAAAAACTGTTTTTT. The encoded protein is CASSIGAMDEKLFF.

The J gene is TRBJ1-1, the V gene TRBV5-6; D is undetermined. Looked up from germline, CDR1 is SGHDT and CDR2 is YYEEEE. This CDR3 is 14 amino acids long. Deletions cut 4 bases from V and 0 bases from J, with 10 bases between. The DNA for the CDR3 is TGTGCCAGCAGCCCGACTGCCATGAACACTGAAGCTTTCTTT. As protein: CASSPTAMNTEAFF.

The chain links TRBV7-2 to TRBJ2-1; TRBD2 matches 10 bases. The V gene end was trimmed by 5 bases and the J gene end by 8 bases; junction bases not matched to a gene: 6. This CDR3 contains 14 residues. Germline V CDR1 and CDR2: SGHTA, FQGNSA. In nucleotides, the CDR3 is TGTGCCAGCAGCCCTAGCGGGAGCTCCTATGAGCAGTTCTTC. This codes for CASSPSGSSYEQFF.

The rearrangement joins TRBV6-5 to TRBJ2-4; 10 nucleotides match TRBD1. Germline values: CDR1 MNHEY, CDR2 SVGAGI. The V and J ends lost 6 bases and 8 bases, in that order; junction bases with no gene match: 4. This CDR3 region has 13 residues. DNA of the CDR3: TGTGCCAGCAGGGGACAGGGGTCGGACATTCAGTACTTC. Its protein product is CASRGQGSDIQYF.

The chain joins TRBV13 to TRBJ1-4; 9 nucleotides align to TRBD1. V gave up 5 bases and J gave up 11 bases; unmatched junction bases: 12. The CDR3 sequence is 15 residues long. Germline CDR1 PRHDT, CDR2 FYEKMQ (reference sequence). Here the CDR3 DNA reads TGTGCCAGCAGCAAGACCACAGGGGGCTTGCGGAAACTGTTTTTT. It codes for CASSKTTGGLRKLFF.

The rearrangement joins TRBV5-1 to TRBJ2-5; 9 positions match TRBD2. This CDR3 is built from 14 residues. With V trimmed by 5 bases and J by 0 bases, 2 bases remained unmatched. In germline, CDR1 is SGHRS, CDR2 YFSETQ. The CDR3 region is CASSSSGNQETQYF. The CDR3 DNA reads TGCGCCAGCAGTTCTAGCGGGAACCAAGAGACCCAGTACTTC.